The rows below give T cell receptor beta chains drawn from one sample of a study of beta chain features in type 1 diabetes. Clones were sequenced by immunoSEQ multiplex PCR, and TCRdb holds only the in-frame ones, with some missing. The sample lists around 300,000 clones, about 15% seen once, with 0.015% to 0.017% in the top ten. The sample taken for sequencing was naive CD4+ T cells from blood. The source is a man aged 18 to 35 with type 1 diabetes. CDR3s include the opening cysteine and the closing phenylalanine or tryptophan. A D gene is named only where the DNA matches it firmly. Size is stated for part of the rows, as once, few or many counts, or as a class when the clone is expanded.

. 13 TRBJ1-2 TRBV6-6 few CASSYAPNYGYTF TGTGCCAGCAGTTACGCGCCGAACTATGGCTACACCTTC
. 18 TRBJ1-3 TRBV7-2 . CASSHGRAGRGSGNTIYF TGTGCCAGCAGCCACGGAAGGGCAGGCAGGGGCTCTGGAAACACCATATATTTT
TRBD2 15 TRBJ2-1 TRBV9 . CASSSGTSGYNEQFF TGTGCCAGCAGCTCCGGGACTAGCGGTTACAATGAGCAGTTCTTC
TRBD2 15 TRBJ2-1 TRBV19 . CASGLAGGPRNEQFF TGTGCCAGTGGACTAGCGGGAGGGCCAAGGAATGAGCAGTTCTTC
. 14 TRBJ2-7 TRBV18 . CASSPPGQPYEQYF TGTGCCAGCTCACCACCGGGGCAGCCTTACGAGCAGTACTTC
. 14 TRBJ1-1 TRBV27 . CASSSRGWGTEAFF TGTGCCAGCAGTTCCAGGGGTTGGGGCACTGAAGCTTTCTTT
. 16 TRBJ2-5 TRBV9 . CASSVGARTRWETQYF TGTGCCAGCAGCGTAGGCGCGCGGACAAGGTGGGAGACCCAGTACTTC
TRBD2 14 TRBJ2-1 TRBV7-2 . CASSRRSLADEQFF TGTGCCAGCAGCAGAAGGTCACTAGCGGATGAGCAGTTCTTC
. 15 TRBJ2-5 TRBV4-2 few CASSQDGLATETQYF TGTGCCAGCAGCCAAGATGGTCTTGCCACTGAGACCCAGTACTTC
TRBD2 14 TRBJ2-7 TRBV7-2 few CASSLAPSGYEQYF TGTGCCAGCAGCTTAGCGCCTAGCGGCTACGAGCAGTACTTC
TRBD1 14 TRBJ2-1 TRBV2 . CASSDGTGVSEQFF TGTGCCAGCAGTGATGGGACAGGGGTTTCTGAGCAGTTCTTC
. 13 TRBJ2-7 TRBV5-1 once CASSRDTSYEQYF TGCGCCAGCAGCCGAGACACCTCCTACGAGCAGTACTTC
. 16 TRBJ2-7 TRBV2 . CASSELGGRESGEQYF TGTGCCAGCAGTGAACTCGGGGGGCGGGAGTCCGGCGAGCAGTACTTC
. 12 TRBJ1-1 TRBV29-1 . CSVEGQLTEAFF TGCAGCGTCGAAGGACAGCTTACTGAAGCTTTCTTT
. 14 TRBJ2-5 TRBV27 . CAGSSLGGRETQYF TGTGCCGGCAGTTCTCTCGGCGGGCGGGAGACCCAGTACTTC
TRBD1 16 TRBJ2-1 TRBV5-1 . CASSLARDRALNEQFF TGCGCCAGCAGCTTGGCCCGGGACAGGGCCCTCAATGAGCAGTTCTTC
. 16 TRBJ1-4 TRBV5-1 . CASSDRRSATNEKLFF TGCGCCAGCAGCGACAGACGTTCTGCAACTAATGAAAAACTGTTTTTT
. 14 TRBJ1-5 TRBV7-9 . CASSSGQYNQPQHF TGTGCCAGCAGCTCGGGACAATACAATCAGCCCCAGCATTTT
. 11 TRBJ1-1 TRBV5-1 . CASISDTEAFF TGCGCCAGCATTTCGGACACTGAAGCTTTCTTT
TRBD1 13 TRBJ2-7 TRBV5-1 few CASSPRRGPEQYF TGCGCCAGCAGCCCACGCAGGGGGCCCGAGCAGTACTTC
TRBD2 17 TRBJ2-3 TRBV5-1 few CASSLTGTSGSTDTQYF TGCGCCAGCAGCTTAACTGGGACTAGCGGGAGCACAGATACGCAGTATTTT
TRBD2 16 TRBJ2-2 TRBV4-3 . CASSQVGGGTAGELFF TGCGCCAGCAGCCAAGTAGGCGGGGGTACCGCCGGGGAGCTGTTTTTT
. 13 TRBJ1-2 TRBV28 few CASSQGLNYGYTF TGTGCCAGCAGCCAAGGACTTAACTATGGCTACACCTTC
. 14 TRBJ1-1 TRBV29-1 . CSVTPGGWNTEAFF TGCAGCGTGACTCCCGGCGGCTGGAACACTGAAGCTTTCTTT
. 15 TRBJ2-5 TRBV7-2 few CASSLAGWGVETQYF TGTGCCAGCAGCTTAGCGGGATGGGGGGTGGAGACCCAGTACTTC
TRBD1 14 TRBJ2-5 TRBV29-1 . CSAEDRGRGETQYF TGCAGCGCAGAAGACAGGGGGCGCGGAGAGACCCAGTACTTC
TRBD1 14 TRBJ1-1 TRBV7-8 few CASSFAGGNTEAFF TGTGCCAGCAGCTTCGCAGGGGGAAACACTGAAGCTTTCTTT
TRBD2 16 TRBJ2-3 TRBV19 few CASRTSGGRGTDTQYF TGTGCCAGTAGAACGAGCGGGGGGCGAGGTACAGATACGCAGTATTTT
TRBD1 14 TRBJ1-2 TRBV28 few CASSRDRGGYGYTF TGTGCCAGCAGCCGCGACAGGGGGGGCTATGGCTACACCTTC
. 14 TRBJ2-5 TRBV19 . CASSKRAGQETQYF TGTGCCAGTAGTAAGAGGGCAGGCCAAGAGACCCAGTACTTC
. 13 TRBJ2-3 TRBV6-4 . CASSGQGTDTQYF TGTGCCAGCAGTGGGCAGGGCACAGATACGCAGTATTTT
TRBD1 15 TRBJ1-2 TRBV27 . CASSLSDRGDYGYTF TGTGCCAGCAGTTTATCCGACAGGGGGGACTATGGCTACACCTTC
. 13 TRBJ2-5 TRBV15 . CATSRVRGETQYF TGTGCCACCAGCAGAGTTAGGGGGGAGACCCAGTACTTC
. 16 TRBJ1-3 TRBV28 few CASTTPSRVTGNTIYF TGTGCCAGCACCACACCTTCTCGGGTGACTGGAAACACCATATATTTT
TRBD2 18 TRBJ2-5 TRBV4-2 few CASSQGAGVAGDQETQYF TGTGCCAGCAGCCAGGGGGCGGGGGTAGCGGGGGACCAAGAGACCCAGTACTTC
TRBD1 14 TRBJ1-5 TRBV19 . CASSKDRGNQPQHF TGTGCCAGTAGTAAGGACAGGGGGAATCAGCCCCAGCATTTT
. 14 TRBJ1-1 TRBV18 few CASSPTDKDTEAFF TGTGCCAGCTCACCAACCGACAAGGACACTGAAGCTTTCTTT
. 14 TRBJ2-3 TRBV6-6 few CASTGRTSTDTQYF TGTGCCAGCACAGGGCGTACTAGCACAGATACGCAGTATTTT
TRBD1 18 TRBJ2-2 TRBV5-1 few CASRLRSWGQLNTGELFF TGCGCCAGCAGACTCAGGTCATGGGGACAGTTGAACACCGGGGAGCTGTTTTTT